One and the same sample provided the 25 T cell receptor beta chains below, sequenced in a study of technical replicates of blood from a few donors. Profiling relied on immunoSEQ multiplex PCR, and the TCRdb table lists in-frame clones only, not all of them. The repertoire includes just over 95,000 clones, almost 96% of them detected once, and 0.2% to 0.25% sits in the top ten. Sequencing was done on a sample of T cells isolated from PBMCs. Receptors originate from a human donor in good health.

The rearrangement joins TRBV6-1 to TRBJ1-1, with D unresolved. Trimming removed 3 bases from V and 2 bases from J, with 13 bases in between. The CDR3 contains 15 residues. Looked up from germline, CDR1 is MNHNS and CDR2 is SASEGT. The CDR3, as DNA: TGTGCCAGCAGTGACGTGGACTCACGAAACACTGAAGCTTTCTTT. Translated: CASSDVDSRNTEAFF.

The chain uses TRBV27 and TRBJ1-1, with TRBD1 identical over 9 bases. The J segment lost 3 bases and the V segment lost 3 bases, leaving 2 bases of the junction unmatched. Germline V CDR1 and CDR2: MNHEY, SMNVEV (reference sequence). CDR3 length equals 14 residues. The CDR3 loop is CASSFGQGYTEAFF. CDR3 nucleotides: TGTGCCAGCAGTTTCGGACAGGGGTACACTGAAGCTTTCTTT.

In DNA, the CDR3 is TGTGCCAGCAGCCACGGGTTCGAACAGGGTCAGCCCCAGCATTTT. This gives the protein CASSHGFEQGQPQHF. The chain has TRBV7-9 and TRBJ1-5, with D possibly matching TRBD1 (6 bases). The germline gives CDR1 SEHNR, CDR2 FQNEAQ (reference sequence). The V gene lost 5 bases and the J gene lost 6 bases, with 17 bases spanning the gap. The CDR3 covers 15 residues.

The V and J genes are TRBV7-8 and TRBJ2-7; TRBD2 matches 13 bases. CDR3 length equals 17 residues. Unmatched junction bases numbered 8, after V lost 2 bases and J lost 4 bases. CDR1 is SGHVS and CDR2 is FQNEAQ in the germline V gene. The CDR3 here is CASSLKGRTSGGYEQYF. In nucleotides, the CDR3 is TGTGCCAGCAGCTTAAAAGGTCGGACTAGCGGGGGTTACGAGCAGTACTTC.

V and J are TRBV18 and TRBJ2-3; weak D call: TRBD2 (5 bases). Germline V gene sequence: CDR1 KGHSH, CDR2 LQKENI. This CDR3 contains 14 residues. With 4 bases removed from V and 6 bases from J, the gap between germline ends came to 14 bases. The CDR3 DNA is TGTGCCAGCTCACAAAGCGGACCCGGGGATACGCAGTATTTT. Translation gives CASSQSGPGDTQYF.

The V call is TRBV27, the J call TRBJ1-1; no reliable D call. The CDR3 has 12 amino acids. V was shortened by 6 bases and J by 0 bases, with 5 bases between the two germline ends. Germline V CDR1 and CDR2: MNHEY, SMNVEV (reference sequence). In nucleotides, the CDR3 is TGTGCCAGCAGCAAAATGAACACTGAAGCTTTCTTT. Residues: CASSKMNTEAFF.

In this sample, this clone turned up once. The chain joins TRBV18 to TRBJ2-2; 9 nucleotides agree with TRBD2. V lost 3 bases to trimming and J lost 0 bases; unmatched junction nucleotides: 5. This CDR3 has 17 amino acids. Germline-derived CDR1 and CDR2 are KGHSH and LQKENI. The CDR3 DNA is TGTGCCAGCTCACCTTACGGGACTAGCACGAACACCGGGGAGCTGTTTTTT. The encoded protein is CASSPYGTSTNTGELFF.

The rearrangement joins TRBV28 to TRBJ1-1; 9 bases are shared with TRBD1. Trimming cost V 5 bases and J 1 base; bases outside gene matches: 5. Germline V gene lookup returns CDR1 MDHEN and CDR2 SYDVKM. CDR3 length: 15 residues. The CDR3 DNA reads TGTGCCAGCAGTCCTGCGGGACAGGGGAACACTGAAGCTTTCTTT. Its translation: CASSPAGQGNTEAFF.

The chain is built from TRBV19 and TRBJ2-3, with a tentative D call TRBD1 (5 bases). The CDR3 is 14 amino acids. Deletions cut 4 bases from V and 4 bases from J, with 12 bases between. The germline V gene has CDR1 LNHDA and CDR2 SQIVND (reference sequence). Written as DNA, the CDR3 is TGTGCCAGTAGTAAGGGGAACCGAGCAGATACGCAGTATTTT. Its protein product is CASSKGNRADTQYF. Combining the CDR3 with reference TRBV19 and TRBJ2-3 gives the whole variable domain DGGITQSPKYLFRKEGQNVTLSCEQNLNHDAMYWYRQDPGQGLRLIYYSQIVNDFQKGDIAEGYSVSREKKESFPLTVTSAQKNPTAFYLCASSKGNRADTQYFGPGTRLTVL.

This rearrangement joins TRBV4-1 to TRBJ2-7, with D possibly matching TRBD1 (5 bases). CDR1 is MGHRA and CDR2 is YSYEKL in the germline V gene. V gave up 0 bases and J gave up 0 bases, with 9 bases separating them. This CDR3 contains 15 residues. The CDR3, as DNA: TGCGCCAGCAGCCAAGAGCAGGGCGCCTCCTACGAGCAGTACTTC. Its translation is CASSQEQGASYEQYF.

This chain uses TRBV27 with TRBJ2-1; no clear D gene. The length of the CDR3 is 13 residues. V gave up 5 bases and J gave up 5 bases, with 10 bases separating them. Germline V gives CDR1 MNHEY, CDR2 SMNVEV (reference sequence). CDR3 DNA sequence: TGTGCCAGCAGTACGCCTATTAACAATGAGCAGTTCTTC. Translation gives CASSTPINNEQFF.

This chain uses TRBV7-9 with TRBJ1-4; 7 positions match TRBD1. After removal of 1 base from V and 5 bases from J, the junction contained 4 bases not matched to a gene. Germline V CDR1 and CDR2: SEHNR, FQNEAQ (reference sequence). The CDR3 length is 15 residues. CDR3 in amino acids: CASSLGTGANEKLFF. The CDR3 region has the DNA TGTGCCAGCAGCTTAGGGACAGGAGCAAATGAAAAACTGTTTTTT.

The chain employs TRBV28 and TRBJ1-2; D is ambiguous. CDR3 length: 15 residues. V lost 2 bases to trimming and J lost 4 bases, with 14 bases between them. Germline V gene lookup returns CDR1 MDHEN and CDR2 SYDVKM. This CDR3 is CASSLRGGRSYGYTF. The CDR3 DNA is TGTGCCAGCAGTTTAAGAGGTGGTCGGTCCTATGGCTACACCTTC.

In nucleotides, the CDR3 is TGTGCCAGCAGTGAAGACAAGTCTGGAAACACCATATATTTT. Translating gives CASSEDKSGNTIYF. This chain joins TRBV6-1 and TRBJ1-3, with D uncertain. CDR1 is MNHNS, CDR2 SASEGT, per germline. This CDR3 is 14 amino acids long. Trimming removed 1 base at V and 1 base at J, with 5 bases between.

This clone was counted a single time. The chain couples TRBV6-4 to TRBJ2-3; 7 bases agree with TRBD2. The V segment lost 4 bases and the J segment 3 bases; nucleotides outside the gene matches: 4. Germline V gene lookup returns CDR1 MRHNA and CDR2 SNTAGT. There are 14 residues in the CDR3. In nucleotides, the CDR3 is TGTGCCAGCAGTGCCGGGACTACTACAGATACGCAGTATTTT. It yields the protein CASSAGTTTDTQYF.

This clone turned up a few times. This sequence joins TRBV5-8 and TRBJ2-1; TRBD2 aligns across 13 bases. Germline CDR1 is SGHTS and CDR2 is YDEGEE. Losses at the gene ends were 1 base for V and 12 bases for J; bases not matched to a gene: 4. The CDR3 runs to 14 residues. This chain's CDR3 is CASSLYTSGRGQFF. Here the CDR3 DNA reads TGTGCCAGCAGCTTGTACACTAGCGGGAGGGGGCAGTTCTTC.

The chain links TRBV5-1 to TRBJ2-1, with TRBD2 matching over 8 bases. Germline CDR1 reads SGHRS; CDR2 reads YFSETQ. CDR3 size: 15 residues. Trimming took 4 bases from V and 4 from J; bases not matched to a gene: 7. The CDR3 DNA reads TGCGCCAGCAGCCTGACTAGCGCCCTATACAATGAGCAGTTCTTC. It is translated as CASSLTSALYNEQFF.

The chain is built from TRBV9 and TRBJ2-3; TRBD2 matches 8 bases. The germline gives CDR1 SGDLS, CDR2 YYNGEE. CDR3 length equals 15 residues. The V segment lost 1 base and the J segment 2 bases; nucleotides outside the gene matches: 3. The CDR3 DNA follows: TGTGCCAGCAGCGTAAGCGGGGGATACACAGATACGCAGTATTTT. It yields the protein CASSVSGGYTDTQYF.

The chain links TRBV6-5 to TRBJ1-1; tentative D call: TRBD1 (5 bases). CDR1 and CDR2 from the germline V gene are MNHEY and SVGAGI. Trimming removed 2 bases at V and 4 bases at J, with 14 bases between. This CDR3 region has 15 residues. The DNA of the CDR3 is TGTGCCAGCAGTTACGATGGGGGAGGCTCCACTGAAGCTTTCTTT. Amino acid sequence: CASSYDGGGSTEAFF.

J is TRBJ1-1 and V is TRBV5-1; 9 bases line up with TRBD1. V gave up 4 bases and J gave up 6 bases; unmatched junction bases: 7. This CDR3 spans 14 amino acids. Germline assignment: CDR1 SGHRS and CDR2 YFSETQ. The CDR3, as DNA: TGCGCCAGCAGCGGGGGGGACAGGGAACCTGAAGCTTTCTTT. This codes for CASSGGDREPEAFF.

V usage is TRBV2 and J usage is TRBJ2-3, with TRBD2 matching over 12 bases. This CDR3 region has 18 residues. The germline V gene has CDR1 SNHLY and CDR2 FYNNEI. Trimming at V came to 0 bases and at J to 5 bases, leaving 9 bases not matched to a gene. The CDR3 coding sequence is TGTGCCAGCAGTGAAGCGGTTCTAGCGGGAGGGCCGGGAGATACGCAGTATTTT. Amino acid sequence: CASSEAVLAGGPGDTQYF.

In DNA form, the CDR3 reads TGTGCCAGCAAAGGGACAGGGTGGAATCAGCCCCAGCATTTT. Protein product: CASKGTGWNQPQHF. The chain employs TRBV28 and TRBJ1-5; 9 bases are a match to TRBD1. The V gene end was trimmed by 7 bases and the J gene end by 4 bases; junction bases not matched to a gene: 5. This CDR3 has 14 amino acids. Germline CDR1 is MDHEN and CDR2 is SYDVKM. Based on the CDR3 plus reference TRBV28 and TRBJ1-5, the full variable domain is DVKVTQSSRYLVKRTGEKVFLECVQDMDHENMFWYRQDPGLGLRLIYFSYDVKMKEKGDIPEGYSVSREKKERFSLILESASTNQTSMYLCASKGTGWNQPQHFGDGTRLSIL.

V gene TRBV7-2 combines with J gene TRBJ1-2; 9 nucleotides agree with TRBD1. V trimming: 5 bases; J trimming: 6 bases; junction bases outside the gene matches: 7. In germline, CDR1 is SGHTA, CDR2 FQGNSA. The CDR3 is 14 residues long. In DNA, the CDR3 is TGTGCCAGCAGCCGGAGGACAGGGGCTGATGGCTACACCTTC. The encoded protein is CASSRRTGADGYTF.

This clone has a single count. This chain connects TRBV19 to TRBJ2-5; the D gene is possibly TRBD2 (6 bases). Germline values: CDR1 LNHDA, CDR2 SQIVND (reference sequence). The V end was cut by 1 base, the J end by 2 bases, with 17 bases between. The CDR3 loop spans 17 amino acids. This CDR3 is CASSIAASLGGQETQYF. The CDR3 coding sequence is TGTGCCAGTAGTATAGCCGCCAGCCTCGGGGGACAAGAGACCCAGTACTTC.

The chain uses TRBV25-1 and TRBJ2-3; 9 positions agree with TRBD2. The V gene's germline CDR1 is MGHDK and CDR2 SYGVNS. J gave up 0 bases and V 3 bases, and 7 bases lay outside the gene matches. CDR3 length: 17 residues. Here the CDR3 reads CASSEFASGASTDTQYF. The CDR3 bases are TGTGCCAGCAGTGAGTTCGCTAGCGGGGCTAGCACAGATACGCAGTATTTT.